This section outlines one T cell receptor (beta chain) sequence together with its context. Profiling relied on immunoSEQ multiplex PCR, and the TCRdb table lists in-frame clones only, not all of them. The profile shows around 450,000 clones, roughly 87% of them singletons. The source of the sample is a study of blood T cell repertoires in COVID-19. Assignments of participants to cohorts depended upon their own reported clinical history. The sample consisted of PBMCs or T cells enriched from blood (not recorded which). The clonotype was recovered from a man aged 18 to 30 who had recovered from COVID-19.

CDR3 in amino acids: CASTQGGDNTGELFF. CDR3 DNA sequence: TGTGCCAGCACACAGGGTGGAGATAACACCGGGGAGCTGTTTTTT. This chain joins TRBV28 and TRBJ2-2; possible D gene TRBD1, 6 bases. Deletions cut 7 bases from V and 2 bases from J, with 14 bases between. Germline CDR1 MDHEN, CDR2 SYDVKM. This CDR3 has 15 residues.